The rows below give T cell receptor beta chains drawn from one sample of a study of cytomegalovirus exposure and HLA in healthy donors. Clones were read by immunoSEQ multiplex PCR, and TCRdb kept only the in-frame ones, dropping some. The sample lists some 150,000 clones, approximately 88% occurring once. Sequencing input: PBMCs. The receptors were sampled from a man between 18 and 35 years old in good health and CMV-seropositive. Both conserved end residues are part of each CDR3. Each record gives: V gene, D gene, CDR3 length, J gene, clone size, CDR3 DNA, CDR3 protein. A D gene is named only where the DNA matches it firmly. The size of a clone is reported for some rows only, either as once, few or many, or as a class for expanded clones.

TRBV27	TRBD2	15	TRBJ2-1	-	TGTGCCAGCAACCCACTAGCGGGAGGGCCTGATGAGCAGTTCTTC	CASNPLAGGPDEQFF
TRBV29-1	TRBD2	19	TRBJ2-3	-	TGCAGCGTTCAGCGCAGGGGGCTAGCGGGGGGCCTCGTCACAGATACGCAGTATTTT	CSVQRRGLAGGLVTDTQYF
TRBV7-9	TRBD1	14	TRBJ1-5	few	TGTGCCAGCAGCTCGACAGGGAGCACTCAGCCCCAGCATTTT	CASSSTGSTQPQHF
TRBV27	TRBD1	16	TRBJ1-1	once	TGTGCCAGCATTCCCCATCAGACAGGGTTGAACACTGAAGCTTTCTTT	CASIPHQTGLNTEAFF
TRBV18	TRBD1	14	TRBJ1-2	-	TGTGCCAGCTCACCGGGGCAGGGGGACTATGGCTACACCTTC	CASSPGQGDYGYTF
TRBV10-1	-	13	TRBJ1-2	-	TGCGCCAGCAGTGCTGGGGGCAGCTATGGCTACACCTTC	CASSAGGSYGYTF
TRBV15	TRBD1	14	TRBJ2-7	-	TGTGCCACCAGCTCGACAGGGGCCACCTACGAGCAGTACTTC	CATSSTGATYEQYF
TRBV18	TRBD1	14	TRBJ2-7	-	TGTGCCAGCTCACAGGGACAGGGGCATACCGAGCAGTACTTC	CASSQGQGHTEQYF
TRBV5-1	-	15	TRBJ2-2	-	TGCGCCAGCAGCTTGGTGTCCAGGCACACCGGGGAGCTGTTTTTT	CASSLVSRHTGELFF
TRBV14	-	15	TRBJ1-3	-	TGTGCCAGCAGCCAATCCTGGACAGCCCGGGACACCATATATTTT	CASSQSWTARDTIYF
TRBV7-3	-	14	TRBJ2-6	-	TGTGCCAGCGGGCCCCTCTCTGGGGCCAACGTCCTGACTTTC	CASGPLSGANVLTF
TRBV6-1	-	14	TRBJ1-1	-	TGTGCCAGCAGTAACAGGGTGAGGTTCACTGAAGCTTTCTTT	CASSNRVRFTEAFF
TRBV30	-	15	TRBJ1-5	-	TGTGCCTGGAGTTTACCCGGACAGCACAATCAGCCCCAGCATTTT	CAWSLPGQHNQPQHF